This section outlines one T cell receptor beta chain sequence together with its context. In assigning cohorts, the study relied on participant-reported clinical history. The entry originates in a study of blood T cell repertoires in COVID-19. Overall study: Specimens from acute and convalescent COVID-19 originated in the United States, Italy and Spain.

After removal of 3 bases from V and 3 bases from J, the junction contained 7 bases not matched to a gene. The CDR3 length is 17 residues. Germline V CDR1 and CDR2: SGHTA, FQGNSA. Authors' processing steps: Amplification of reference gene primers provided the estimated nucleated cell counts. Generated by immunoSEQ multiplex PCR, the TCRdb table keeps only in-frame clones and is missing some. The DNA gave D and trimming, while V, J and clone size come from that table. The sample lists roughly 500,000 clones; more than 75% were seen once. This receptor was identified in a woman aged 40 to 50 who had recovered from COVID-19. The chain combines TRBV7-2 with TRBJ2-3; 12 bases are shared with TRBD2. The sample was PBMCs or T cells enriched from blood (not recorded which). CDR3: CASSLATTSGRTDTQYF. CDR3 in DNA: TGTGCCAGCAGCTTGGCCACCACTAGCGGGAGGACAGATACGCAGTATTTT.